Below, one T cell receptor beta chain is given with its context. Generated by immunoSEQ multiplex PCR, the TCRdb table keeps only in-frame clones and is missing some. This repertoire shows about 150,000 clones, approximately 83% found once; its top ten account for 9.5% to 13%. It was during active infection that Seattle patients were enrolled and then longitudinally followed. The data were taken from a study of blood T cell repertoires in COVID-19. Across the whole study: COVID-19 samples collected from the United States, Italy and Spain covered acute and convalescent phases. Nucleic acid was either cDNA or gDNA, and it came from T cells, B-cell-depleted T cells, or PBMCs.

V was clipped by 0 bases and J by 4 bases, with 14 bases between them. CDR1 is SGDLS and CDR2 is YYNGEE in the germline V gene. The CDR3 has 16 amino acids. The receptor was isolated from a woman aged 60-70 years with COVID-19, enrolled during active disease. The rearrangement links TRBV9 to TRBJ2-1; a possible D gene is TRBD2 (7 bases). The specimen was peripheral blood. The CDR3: CASSVGGGGPYNEQFF. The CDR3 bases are TGTGCCAGCAGCGTAGGGGGAGGGGGACCTTACAATGAGCAGTTCTTC.